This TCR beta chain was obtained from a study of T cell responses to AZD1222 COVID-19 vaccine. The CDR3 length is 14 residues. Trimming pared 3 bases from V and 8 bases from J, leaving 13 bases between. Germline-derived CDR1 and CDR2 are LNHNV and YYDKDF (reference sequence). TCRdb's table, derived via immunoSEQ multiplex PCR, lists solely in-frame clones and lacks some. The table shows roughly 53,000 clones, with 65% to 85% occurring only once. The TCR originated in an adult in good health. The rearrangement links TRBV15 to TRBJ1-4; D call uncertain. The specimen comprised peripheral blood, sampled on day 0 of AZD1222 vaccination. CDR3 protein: CATSSGSPGEKLFF. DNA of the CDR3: TGTGCCACCAGCAGCGGGTCCCCGGGAGAAAAACTGTTTTTT. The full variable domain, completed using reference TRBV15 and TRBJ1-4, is DAMVIQNPRYQVTQFGKPVTLSCSQTLNHNVMYWYQQKSSQAPKLLFHYYDKDFNNEADTPDNFQSRRPNTSFCFLDIRSPGLGDTAMYLCATSSGSPGEKLFFGSGTQLSVL.